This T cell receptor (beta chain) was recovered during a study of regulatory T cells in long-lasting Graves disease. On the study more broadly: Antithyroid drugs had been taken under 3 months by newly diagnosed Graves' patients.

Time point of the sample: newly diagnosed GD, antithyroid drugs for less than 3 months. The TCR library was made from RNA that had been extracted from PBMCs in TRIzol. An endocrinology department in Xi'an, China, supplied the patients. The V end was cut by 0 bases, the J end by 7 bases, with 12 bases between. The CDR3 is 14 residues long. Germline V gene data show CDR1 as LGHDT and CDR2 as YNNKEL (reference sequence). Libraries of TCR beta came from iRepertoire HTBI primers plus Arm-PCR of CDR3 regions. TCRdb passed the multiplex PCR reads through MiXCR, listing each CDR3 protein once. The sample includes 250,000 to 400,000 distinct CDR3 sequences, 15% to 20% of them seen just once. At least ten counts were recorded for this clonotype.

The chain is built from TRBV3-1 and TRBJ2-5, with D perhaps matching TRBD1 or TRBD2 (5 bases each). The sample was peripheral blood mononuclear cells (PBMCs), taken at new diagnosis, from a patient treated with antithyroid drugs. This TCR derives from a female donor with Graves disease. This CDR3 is CASSQETPRGTQYF. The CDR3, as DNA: TGTGCCAGCAGCCAAGAGACCCCGAGGGGGACCCAGTACTTC.